The clone carrying this T cell receptor (beta chain) was seen a few times. Its target is not known. The data are from a study of blood T cells in healthy people across ages. Findings and limits, study-wide: The unsorted PBMCs prevented any conclusive comparison of naive versus antigen-experienced cells. Because donor CMV status was unknown, expanded clonotype changes were possibly confounded.

A J-beta primer mix and a sample-barcoded 5' primer were used in a second PCR of roughly 6 to 12 cycles. TCRdb re-derived calls from the 5' RACE reads in MiXCR, one entry per CDR3 protein. This table has 700,000 or so distinct CDR3 sequences, around 38% appearing once. Trimming pared 5 bases from V and 7 bases from J, leaving 15 bases between. Germline-derived CDR1 and CDR2 are MNHEY and SVGEGT. This CDR3 is built from 14 residues. This TCR was recovered from a man older than 75 in good health. The V gene is TRBV6-2 or TRBV6-3, the J gene TRBJ1-5; weak D call: TRBD1 (5 bases). Sequenced: blood. The DNA for the CDR3 is TGTGCCAGCAGTACGGGGACGACGGGGCAGCCCCAGCATTTT. Protein product: CASSTGTTGQPQHF.